Many counts were recorded for the clone carrying this T cell receptor beta chain. V was clipped by 5 bases and J by 5 bases, with 16 bases between them. CDR3 length: 15 amino acids. The germline gives CDR1 SGHTA, CDR2 FQGNSA. This entry is derived from a study of T-cell memory formation after mild COVID-19. Overall study: Largely, TCR clusters stayed within a single donor.

TCR alpha and TCR beta cDNA libraries carrying sample barcodes and UMIs were produced by 5'RACE using constant-segment primers. TCRdb itself ran the 5' RACE reads through MiXCR, one entry per CDR3 protein. The repertoire holds some 15,000 distinct CDR3 sequences, about 21% seen once, with 45% to 50% in the top ten. Sequencing input: PBMCs or a T cell subset sorted from them (not recorded which). The chain recombines TRBV7-2 with TRBJ2-1; D call uncertain. This sequence was found in an adult woman who had mild COVID-19 (a few samples of this study predate the infection). Cell type and time point are not known. The CDR3 nucleotides read TGTGCCAGCAGCGTCCCAGGCCTACACGACAATGAGCAGTTCTTC. Translation gives CASSVPGLHDNEQFF.